This T cell receptor beta chain was identified during a study of sequential checkpoint blockade in melanoma. In the study overall: About 90 pretreatment tumor DNA samples were TCRβ immunosequenced. Matched biopsies came pretreatment and at week 13 for some 21 patients.

The treatment: randomized to nivolumab then ipilimumab (arm A) or the reverse (arm B). TCRdb's table, derived via immunoSEQ multiplex PCR, lists solely in-frame clones and lacks some. The sample carries more than 30,000 clones, 32% recorded once. With 6 bases clipped from V and 6 bases from J, the junction kept 7 bases outside the gene matches. Germline-derived CDR1 and CDR2 are MDHEN and SYDVKM. The CDR3 length is 14 residues. This specimen consisted of tumor tissue (inferred from file names), obtained from a patient given nivolumab and ipilimumab in sequence. The V gene is TRBV28, the J gene TRBJ2-7, with 11 bases aligning to TRBD2. The origin of this receptor is a human donor with melanoma. In nucleotides, the CDR3 is TGTGCCAGCAGGGGTAGCGGGAGGGCCGGCGAGCAGTACTTC. Amino acid sequence: CASRGSGRAGEQYF.